The 15 T cell receptor beta chains reported below all come from one sample, sequenced in a study of T-cell reconstitution after alpha-beta-depleted transplantation in children. Unique molecular identifiers featured in how the TCRbeta library was prepared. TCRdb reprocessed the PCR reads with MiXCR, giving one entry per CDR3 protein. The sample has about 900,000 distinct CDR3 sequences; around 30% are singletons. The material sequenced was PBMCs, mostly from graft donor cells, taken 360 days after TCRalphabeta/CD19-depleted stem cell transplant. These receptors all come from a boy in the first two years of life who had a stem cell transplant for SCID, so the T cells may come from the graft donor.

This rearrangement joins TRBV7-3 to TRBJ2-3; D is possibly TRBD1 or TRBD2 (5 bases each). Germline V gives CDR1 SGHTA, CDR2 FQGTGA. The CDR3 loop spans 13 amino acids. The V and J ends lost 1 base and 8 bases respectively, with 10 bases between them. CDR3 sequence reads: CASSLISGGTQYF. As DNA, the CDR3 is TGTGCCAGCAGCTTAATCAGTGGGGGTACGCAGTATTTT.

This clonotype was seen only a few times. The chain has TRBV10-3 and TRBJ2-3; D might be TRBD2 (6 bases). CDR1 is ENHRY, CDR2 SYGVKD, per germline. V gave up 11 bases and J gave up 4 bases, with 13 bases separating them. The CDR3 length is 12 residues. The CDR3 loop is CAAMEGPDTQYF. The DNA for the CDR3 is TGTGCCGCCATGGAGGGCCCAGATACGCAGTATTTT.

Only a few counts were recorded for this clonotype. V gene TRBV27 combines with J gene TRBJ2-5; D not resolved. V shed 5 bases and J shed 5 bases, with 12 bases lying between them. CDR3 size: 13 residues. Germline CDR1 MNHEY, CDR2 SMNVEV (reference sequence). This CDR3 is CASSRLAGETQYF. The CDR3 nucleotides are TGTGCCAGCAGTAGGCTGGCCGGGGAGACCCAGTACTTC.

The count of this clonotype is one. The V gene is TRBV20-1, the J gene TRBJ2-2; 7 bases are shared with TRBD2. V was pared by 6 bases and J by 3 bases, with 4 bases of the junction left unmatched. This CDR3 has 13 amino acids. Germline V gene data show CDR1 as DFQATT and CDR2 as SNEGSKA (reference sequence). The CDR3, as DNA: TGCAGTGCCATCCGGGAGGACACCGGGGAGCTGTTTTTT. It is translated as CSAIREDTGELFF.

The rearrangement links TRBV5-1 to TRBJ2-3, with TRBD2 matching over 11 bases. CDR3 length: 16 amino acids. V gave up 2 bases and J gave up 3 bases; unmatched junction bases: 5. The germline gives CDR1 SGHRS, CDR2 YFSETQ. Here the CDR3 reads CASSFQGTSGTDTQYF. Here the CDR3 DNA reads TGCGCCAGCAGCTTTCAGGGGACTAGCGGTACAGATACGCAGTATTTT.

This clonotype has only a few counts. The V gene is TRBV29-1, the J gene TRBJ2-3; weak D call: TRBD2 (5 bases). This CDR3 is 13 amino acids long. Per germline, CDR1 SQVTM and CDR2 ANQGSEA. Trimming removed 5 bases from V and 2 bases from J, with 11 bases in between. The CDR3 loop reads CSVMDGVTDTQYF. The CDR3 coding sequence is TGCAGCGTTATGGACGGGGTCACAGATACGCAGTATTTT.

The rearrangement joins TRBV15 to TRBJ2-7; 8 bases fit TRBD1. Trimming at V came to 0 bases and at J to 4 bases, leaving 11 bases not matched to a gene. Looked up from germline, CDR1 is LNHNV and CDR2 is YYDKDF (reference sequence). There are 17 residues in the CDR3. CDR3 DNA: TGTGCCACCAGCAGAGATATCCTCTCGGGACAGGCGTACGAGCAGTACTTC. It is translated as CATSRDILSGQAYEQYF.

The V call is TRBV29-1, the J call TRBJ1-5; 7 bases line up with TRBD1. V lost 6 bases, J lost 5 bases, and 7 bases stayed unmatched. CDR1 and CDR2 from the germline V gene are SQVTM and ANQGSEA. The CDR3 is 13 amino acids. Here the CDR3 reads CSVRDRDDQPQHF. For the CDR3, the DNA is TGCAGCGTCCGCGACAGGGACGATCAGCCCCAGCATTTT. The full variable domain, completed using reference TRBV29-1 and TRBJ1-5, is SAVISQKPSRDICQRGTSLTIQCQVDSQVTMMFWYRQQPGQSLTLIATANQGSEATYESGFVIDKFPISRPNLTFSTLTVSNMSPEDSSIYLCSVRDRDDQPQHFGDGTRLSIL.

The chain links TRBV6-1 to TRBJ1-1, with TRBD1 as a possible D gene (6 bases). Germline V gene lookup returns CDR1 MNHNS and CDR2 SASEGT. This CDR3 comprises 14 residues. Deletions cut 8 bases from V and 5 bases from J, with 18 bases between. For the CDR3, the DNA is TGTGCCAGCGGAAGACAGGTCCTTAGAACTGAAGCTTTCTTT. Its translation: CASGRQVLRTEAFF.

The chain joins TRBV5-1 to TRBJ2-3; D is ambiguous. Trimming took 4 bases from V and 8 from J, leaving 14 bases between them. This CDR3 has 13 residues. Germline CDR1 and CDR2: SGHRS and YFSETQ. CDR3 protein: CASSIQPTATQYF. CDR3 nucleotide sequence: TGCGCCAGCAGCATCCAACCGACCGCTACGCAGTATTTT.

The gene calls are TRBV5-1 and TRBJ2-3; tentatively, D is TRBD2 (6 bases). The length of the CDR3 is 15 residues. V lost 4 bases to trimming and J lost 6 bases, with 18 bases between them. Per germline, CDR1 SGHRS and CDR2 YFSETQ. CDR3 amino acids: CASSPGALSKDTQYF. The CDR3 DNA is TGCGCCAGCAGCCCGGGAGCATTGTCAAAGGATACGCAGTATTTT.

The rearrangement links TRBV7-9 to TRBJ1-1; 7 positions agree with TRBD1. Losses at the gene ends were 4 bases for V and 1 base for J; bases not matched to a gene: 12. The CDR3 contains 17 residues. Looked up from germline, CDR1 is SEHNR and CDR2 is FQNEAQ (reference sequence). The CDR3 is CASSYGGGLGKNTEAFF. CDR3 nucleotide sequence: TGTGCCAGCAGCTATGGAGGGGGCTTGGGTAAGAACACTGAAGCTTTCTTT.

The genes are TRBV6-5 and TRBJ1-1; D gene ambiguous. V shed 1 base and J shed 1 base, with 10 bases lying between them. The CDR3 extends over 15 amino acids. CDR1 and CDR2 (germline): MNHEY, SVGAGI. The CDR3 reads CASSYFLGSNTEAFF. CDR3 DNA sequence: TGTGCCAGCAGTTACTTCCTGGGCTCGAACACTGAAGCTTTCTTT.

This clonotype was picked up one time. The chain is built from TRBV2 and TRBJ2-1; D ambiguous. This CDR3 is 12 amino acids long. The V end lost 6 bases, the J end lost 5 bases, and 8 bases lay between the germline ends. CDR1 and CDR2 from the germline V gene are SNHLY and FYNNEI. In nucleotides, the CDR3 is TGTGCCAGCAGAGCCCTAAACAATGAGCAGTTCTTC. Translation: CASRALNNEQFF.

This chain's CDR3 is CASSPHGNEAFF. In nucleotides, the CDR3 is TGTGCCAGCAGTCCCCACGGGAATGAGGCTTTCTTT. The chain links TRBV12-3 or TRBV12-4 to TRBJ1-1; no clear D. The CDR3 has 12 amino acids. Deletions cut 5 bases from V and 11 bases from J, with 15 bases between.